What follows are 20 T cell receptor beta chains derived from one specimen sequenced in a study of blood T cell repertoires in COVID-19. The repertoire was sequenced with immunoSEQ multiplex PCR; TCRdb's copy has only in-frame clones and lacks some. The data contain 300,000 to 350,000 clones, around four fifths of them seen just once; the ten biggest clones take up 3%. The specimen sequenced was peripheral blood. The receptors come from a young man with active or convalescent COVID-19.

Written as DNA, the CDR3 is TGTGCCAGCAGCCCCCCTGGGGCGGGGGGCCCCGCCAAAAACATTCAGTACTTC. Translated: CASSPPGAGGPAKNIQYF. J is TRBJ2-4 and V is TRBV6-2 or TRBV6-3; TRBD2 matches 8 bases. This CDR3 comprises 18 residues. V was clipped by 6 bases and J by 1 base; unmatched bases: 14. Germline V gene data show CDR1 as MNHEY and CDR2 as SVGEGT.

The chain carries TRBV9 and TRBJ2-7, with 13 bases fitting TRBD2. Germline CDR1 SGDLS, CDR2 YYNGEE. The CDR3 has 16 residues. V shed 4 bases and J 7 bases; nucleotides not matched to a gene: 11. CDR3 DNA sequence: TGTGCCAGCAGCAGTCCGGGACTAGCGGGAAGCGGGGAGCAGTACTTC. Translation: CASSSPGLAGSGEQYF.

The J gene is TRBJ2-7, the V gene TRBV5-8; D gene unclear. Looked up from germline, CDR1 is SGHTS and CDR2 is YDEGEE. Deletions cut 5 bases from V and 2 bases from J, with 14 bases between. This CDR3 has 14 residues. In DNA form, the CDR3 reads TGTGCCAGCAGAATCCCGGTCGCCCCCTACGAGCAGTACTTC. Translating gives CASRIPVAPYEQYF.

V and J are TRBV9 and TRBJ1-2; D remains ambiguous. The CDR3 is made up of 14 amino acids. The V end lost 0 bases, the J end lost 3 bases, and 9 bases lay between the germline ends. Germline V lookup: CDR1 SGDLS, CDR2 YYNGEE. In DNA, the CDR3 is TGTGCCAGCAGCGTAGCCGGGTTCCACTATGGCTACACCTTC. Its protein product is CASSVAGFHYGYTF.

This clone was counted a few times. The V gene is TRBV7-9, the J gene TRBJ2-2, with a tentative D call TRBD1 (6 bases). This CDR3 contains 17 residues. V lost 1 base and J lost 0, with 12 bases in between. Germline CDR1 SEHNR, CDR2 FQNEAQ (reference sequence). The CDR3 region has the DNA TGTGCCAGCAGCTTAGGACTGAGGACAGCGAACACCGGGGAGCTGTTTTTT. Translating it yields CASSLGLRTANTGELFF.

The gene calls are TRBV2 and TRBJ1-2; TRBD1 matches 10 bases. Germline lookup yields CDR1 SNHLY and CDR2 FYNNEI. Losses at the gene ends were 7 bases for V and 4 bases for J; bases not matched to a gene: 6. This CDR3 has 14 residues. The CDR3 sequence: CASTPGQGPYGYTF. In DNA form, the CDR3 reads TGTGCCAGCACTCCGGGACAGGGGCCCTATGGCTACACCTTC.

The chain has TRBV19 and TRBJ2-1, with 8 positions matching TRBD2. Germline CDR1 and CDR2: LNHDA and SQIVND (reference sequence). The V gene end was trimmed by 9 bases and the J gene end by 3 bases; junction bases not matched to a gene: 10. The CDR3 runs to 15 residues. In DNA form, the CDR3 reads TGTGCCAGCAGGAAAGCGGGAGATAGCTACAATGAGCAGTTCTTC. This gives the protein CASRKAGDSYNEQFF.

The rearrangement uses TRBV24-1 and TRBJ2-1; D remains ambiguous. The germline V and J ends were trimmed by 9 bases and 3 bases, with 20 bases remaining between them. This CDR3 comprises 16 residues. Germline V gene lookup returns CDR1 KGHDR and CDR2 SFDVKD. CDR3 amino acids: CATSRPGPPLYNEQFF. The CDR3 DNA reads TGTGCCACCTCTCGCCCCGGTCCCCCCCTCTACAATGAGCAGTTCTTC.

J is TRBJ1-3 and V is TRBV4-3; D possibly corresponds to TRBD1 (5 bases). The V end lost 2 bases, the J end lost 4 bases, and 12 bases lay between the germline ends. The CDR3 has 15 amino acids. Germline CDR1 is LGHNA and CDR2 is YSLEER. CDR3 region: CASSQFNRGGNTIYF. CDR3 bases: TGCGCCAGCAGCCAATTCAATAGGGGCGGAAACACCATATATTTT.

The chain links TRBV7-6 to TRBJ1-4; D may be TRBD1 (6 bases). V lost 1 base and J 8 bases, leaving 14 bases between the germline ends. The germline CDR1 and CDR2 sequences are SGHVS and FNYEAQ. The CDR3 length is 15 residues. CDR3 nucleotides: TGTGCCAGCAGCTTAGTCGGGACACAGCCCGAAAAACTGTTTTTT. Amino acids: CASSLVGTQPEKLFF.

The gene calls are TRBV24-1 and TRBJ2-1; 11 bases match TRBD2. The CDR3 runs to 16 residues. Germline V gene lookup returns CDR1 KGHDR and CDR2 SFDVKD. The trim removed 4 bases at V and 4 bases at J, leaving 5 bases unmatched. CDR3 in DNA: TGTGCCACCAGTGACCGCGGGACTAGCGGATACAATGAGCAGTTCTTC. Its protein product is CATSDRGTSGYNEQFF.

The chain recombines TRBV9 with TRBJ1-2; D may be TRBD1 (5 bases). Germline loops: CDR1 SGDLS, CDR2 YYNGEE. The CDR3 length is 13 residues. With 3 bases removed from V and 8 bases from J, the gap between germline ends came to 14 bases. The CDR3 is CASSGEREGGYTF. CDR3 nucleotides: TGTGCCAGCAGCGGCGAGAGGGAGGGGGGCTACACCTTC.

This chain uses TRBV4-3 with TRBJ2-7; 9 bases are a match to TRBD2. The CDR3 totals 15 residues. The trim removed 1 base at V and 3 bases at J, leaving 4 bases unmatched. Per germline, CDR1 LGHNA and CDR2 YSLEER. The CDR3 loop reads CASSQGLAARYEQYF. Written as DNA, the CDR3 is TGCGCCAGCAGCCAAGGACTAGCGGCACGCTACGAGCAGTACTTC.

This clone was counted once. The V call is TRBV7-9, the J call TRBJ2-7, with a weak D call TRBD1 (5 bases). This CDR3 spans 19 amino acids. The V and J ends lost 2 bases and 1 base respectively, with 24 bases between them. Germline V gives CDR1 SEHNR, CDR2 FQNEAQ (reference sequence). Here the CDR3 DNA reads TGTGCCAGCAGCTTACCCTTATCATCTACCGGCAGGGCGTCCTACGAGCAGTACTTC. Its translation is CASSLPLSSTGRASYEQYF. Full variable domain (outside the CDR3, taken from reference TRBV7-9 and TRBJ2-7): DTGVSQNPRHKITKRGQNVTFRCDPISEHNRLYWYRQTLGQGPEFLTYFQNEAQLEKSRLLSDRFSAERPKGSFSTLEIQRTEQGDSAMYLCASSLPLSSTGRASYEQYFGPGTRLTVT.

This chain uses TRBV6-6 with TRBJ2-7, with TRBD1 matching over 9 bases. Germline values: CDR1 MNHNY, CDR2 SVGAGI (reference sequence). J lost 0 bases, V lost 8 bases, and 5 bases had no gene match. The CDR3 totals 14 residues. CDR3 sequence reads: CASYPGQGSYEQYF. CDR3 DNA sequence: TGTGCCAGCTACCCGGGACAGGGCTCCTACGAGCAGTACTTC.

The chain is built from TRBV7-8 and TRBJ1-1; D remains unclear. This CDR3 spans 16 amino acids. V lost 0 bases to trimming and J lost 0 bases, with 11 bases between them. Germline CDR1 is SGHVS and CDR2 is FQNEAQ. The CDR3 spells CASSLATGNMNTEAFF. CDR3 DNA sequence: TGTGCCAGCAGCTTAGCGACGGGGAATATGAACACTGAAGCTTTCTTT.

This chain uses TRBV6-1 with TRBJ2-5, with a weak D call TRBD2 (5 bases). Germline V gene data show CDR1 as MNHNS and CDR2 as SASEGT. This CDR3 is built from 15 residues. Trimming shortened V by 1 base and J by 9 bases, and 18 bases separated the two germline ends. The CDR3 DNA sequence: TGTGCCAGCAGTGAAGGCCCGAGGGCCCGAGATCCCCAGTACTTC. Encoded protein: CASSEGPRARDPQYF.

CDR3 residues: CASSLETQGQETQYF. The CDR3, as DNA: TGCGCCAGCAGCTTGGAGACACAGGGTCAAGAGACCCAGTACTTC. The chain links TRBV5-1 to TRBJ2-5; a possible D gene is TRBD1 (6 bases). The CDR3 is 15 residues long. Germline V gives CDR1 SGHRS, CDR2 YFSETQ. V was trimmed by 0 bases and J by 2 bases, leaving 11 bases between them.

The chain joins TRBV19 to TRBJ2-5; D gene ambiguous. The germline V gene encodes CDR1 LNHDA and CDR2 SQIVND (reference sequence). Trimming left V 8 bases short and J 4 bases short, with 5 bases between. The CDR3 spans 10 residues. The CDR3 sequence: CASPIETQYF. CDR3 sequence (DNA): TGTGCCAGTCCAATAGAGACCCAGTACTTC.

The CDR3 DNA follows: TGTGCCAGCAGCGTAGCGGGGGAGGGCACAGATACGCAGTATTTT. It encodes CASSVAGEGTDTQYF. The chain has TRBV9 and TRBJ2-3, with D perhaps TRBD2 (6 bases). CDR1 and CDR2 (germline): SGDLS, YYNGEE. V was shortened by 0 bases and J by 1 base, with 9 bases between the two germline ends. This CDR3 spans 15 amino acids. The complete variable domain, with remaining parts taken from reference TRBV9 and TRBJ2-3, reads DSGVTQTPKHLITATGQRVTLRCSPRSGDLSVYWYQQSLDQGLQFLIQYYNGEERAKGNILERFSAQQFPDLHSELNLSSLELGDSALYFCASSVAGEGTDTQYFGPGTRLTVL.